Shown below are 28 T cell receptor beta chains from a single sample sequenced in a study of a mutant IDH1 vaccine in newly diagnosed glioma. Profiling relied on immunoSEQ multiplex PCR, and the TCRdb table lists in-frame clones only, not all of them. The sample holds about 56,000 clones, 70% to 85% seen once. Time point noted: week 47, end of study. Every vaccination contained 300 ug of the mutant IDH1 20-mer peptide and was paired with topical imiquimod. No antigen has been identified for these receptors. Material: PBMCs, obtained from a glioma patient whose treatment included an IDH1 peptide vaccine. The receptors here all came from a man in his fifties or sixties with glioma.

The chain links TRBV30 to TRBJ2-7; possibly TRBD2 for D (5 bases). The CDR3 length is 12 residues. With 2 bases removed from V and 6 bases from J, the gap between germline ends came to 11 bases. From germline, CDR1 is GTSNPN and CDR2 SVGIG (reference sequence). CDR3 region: CAWSTLAGEQYF. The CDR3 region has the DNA TGTGCCTGGAGTACCCTCGCGGGCGAGCAGTACTTC.

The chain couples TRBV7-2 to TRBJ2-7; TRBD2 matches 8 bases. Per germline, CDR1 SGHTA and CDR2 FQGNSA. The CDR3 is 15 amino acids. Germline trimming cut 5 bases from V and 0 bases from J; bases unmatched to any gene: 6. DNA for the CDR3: TGTGCCAGCAGCCTAGGACTAGCCTTCTCCTACGAGCAGTACTTC. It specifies CASSLGLAFSYEQYF.

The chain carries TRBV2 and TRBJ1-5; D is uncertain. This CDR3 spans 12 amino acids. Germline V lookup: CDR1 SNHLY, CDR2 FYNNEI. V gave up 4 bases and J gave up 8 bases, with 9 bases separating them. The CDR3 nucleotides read TGTGCCAGCAGTGTGGGGAGCGAGCCCCAGCATTTT. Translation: CASSVGSEPQHF.

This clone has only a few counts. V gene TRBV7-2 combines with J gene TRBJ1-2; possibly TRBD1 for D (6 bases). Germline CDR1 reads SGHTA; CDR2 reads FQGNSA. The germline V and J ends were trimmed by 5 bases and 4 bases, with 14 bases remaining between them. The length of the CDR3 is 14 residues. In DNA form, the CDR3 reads TGTGCCAGCAGCCGAGGACAGCCAGGCTATGGCTACACCTTC. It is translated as CASSRGQPGYGYTF.

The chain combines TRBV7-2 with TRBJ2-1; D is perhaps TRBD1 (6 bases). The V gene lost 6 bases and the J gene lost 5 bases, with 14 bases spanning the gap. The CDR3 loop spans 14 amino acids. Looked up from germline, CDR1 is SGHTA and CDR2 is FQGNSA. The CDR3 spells CASRRNGDNNEQFF. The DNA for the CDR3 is TGTGCCAGCAGGCGAAATGGGGACAACAATGAGCAGTTCTTC.

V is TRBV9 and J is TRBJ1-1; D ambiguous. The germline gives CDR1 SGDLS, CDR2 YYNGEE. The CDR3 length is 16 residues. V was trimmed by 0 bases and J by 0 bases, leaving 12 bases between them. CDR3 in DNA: TGTGCCAGCAGCGTAGATGTGAAGACGATGAACACTGAAGCTTTCTTT. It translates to CASSVDVKTMNTEAFF.

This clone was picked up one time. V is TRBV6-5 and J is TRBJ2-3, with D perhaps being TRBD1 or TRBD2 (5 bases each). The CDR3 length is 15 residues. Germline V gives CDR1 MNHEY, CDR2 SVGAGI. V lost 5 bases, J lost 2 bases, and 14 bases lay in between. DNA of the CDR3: TGTGCCAGCAGTACCCGGGACCGACCCACAGATACGCAGTATTTT. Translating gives CASSTRDRPTDTQYF.

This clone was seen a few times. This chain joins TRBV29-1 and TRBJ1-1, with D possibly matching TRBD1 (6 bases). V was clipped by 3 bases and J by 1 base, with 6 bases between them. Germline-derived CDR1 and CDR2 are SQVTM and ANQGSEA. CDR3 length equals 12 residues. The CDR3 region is CSVEGQNTEAFF. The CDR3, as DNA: TGCAGCGTTGAGGGACAGAACACTGAAGCTTTCTTT.

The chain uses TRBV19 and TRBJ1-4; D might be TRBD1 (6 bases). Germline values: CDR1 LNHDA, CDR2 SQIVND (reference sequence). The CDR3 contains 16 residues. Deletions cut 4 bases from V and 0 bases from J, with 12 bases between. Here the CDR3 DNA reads TGTGCCAGTAGTACCCGGACAGTTACAACTAATGAAAAACTGTTTTTT. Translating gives CASSTRTVTTNEKLFF.

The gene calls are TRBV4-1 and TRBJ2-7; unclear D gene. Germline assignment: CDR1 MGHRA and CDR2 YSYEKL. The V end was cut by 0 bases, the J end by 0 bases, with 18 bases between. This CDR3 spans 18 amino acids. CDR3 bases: TGCGCCAGCAGCCAAGAACCGGGCGTTATCCAAAGCTCCTACGAGCAGTACTTC. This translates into CASSQEPGVIQSSYEQYF.

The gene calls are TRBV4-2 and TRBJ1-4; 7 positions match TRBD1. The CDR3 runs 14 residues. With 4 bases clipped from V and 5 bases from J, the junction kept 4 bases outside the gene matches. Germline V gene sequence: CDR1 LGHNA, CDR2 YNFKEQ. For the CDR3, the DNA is TGTGCCAGCAGCCCCGGGACAGAGAATGAAAAACTGTTTTTT. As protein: CASSPGTENEKLFF.

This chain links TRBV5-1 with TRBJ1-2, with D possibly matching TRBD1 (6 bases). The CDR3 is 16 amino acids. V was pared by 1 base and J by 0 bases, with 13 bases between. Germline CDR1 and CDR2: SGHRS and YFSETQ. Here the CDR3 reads CASSLTGQGPNYGYTF. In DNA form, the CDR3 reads TGCGCCAGCAGCTTGACTGGGCAGGGGCCTAACTATGGCTACACCTTC.

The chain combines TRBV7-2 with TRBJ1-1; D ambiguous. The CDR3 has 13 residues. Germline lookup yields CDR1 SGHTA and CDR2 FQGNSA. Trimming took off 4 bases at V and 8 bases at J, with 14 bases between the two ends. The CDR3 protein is CASSSQMGSEAFF. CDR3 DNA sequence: TGTGCCAGCAGCTCGCAGATGGGTTCCGAAGCTTTCTTT.

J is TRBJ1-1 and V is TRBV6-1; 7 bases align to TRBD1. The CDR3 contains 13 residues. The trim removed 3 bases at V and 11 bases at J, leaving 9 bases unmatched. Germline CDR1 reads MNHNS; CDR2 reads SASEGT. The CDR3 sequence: CASSDSIQGRAFF. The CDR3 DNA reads TGTGCCAGCAGTGACTCGATACAGGGGCGGGCTTTCTTT.

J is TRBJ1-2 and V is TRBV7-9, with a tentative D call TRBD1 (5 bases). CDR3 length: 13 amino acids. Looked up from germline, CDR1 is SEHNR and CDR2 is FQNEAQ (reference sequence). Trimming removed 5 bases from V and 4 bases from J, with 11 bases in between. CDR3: CASSPQQAYGYTF. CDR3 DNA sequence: TGTGCCAGCAGCCCGCAACAGGCCTATGGCTACACCTTC.

CDR3 DNA: TGCGCCAGCAGCCAAGCCGGGACAGGGAGCTACGAGCAGTACTTC. Amino acid sequence: CASSQAGTGSYEQYF. The chain couples TRBV4-1 to TRBJ2-7, with 9 bases matching TRBD1. J was trimmed by 3 bases and V by 1 base; bases with no gene match: 4. The CDR3 covers 15 residues. In germline, CDR1 is MGHRA, CDR2 YSYEKL.

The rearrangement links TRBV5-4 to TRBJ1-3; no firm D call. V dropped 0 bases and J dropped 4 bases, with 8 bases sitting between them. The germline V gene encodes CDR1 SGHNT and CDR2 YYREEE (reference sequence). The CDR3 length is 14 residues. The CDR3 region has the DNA TGTGCCAGCAGCTTGGATGTGGGAGGAAACACCATATATTTT. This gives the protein CASSLDVGGNTIYF. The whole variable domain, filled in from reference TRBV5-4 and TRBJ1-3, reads ETGVTQSPTHLIKTRGQQVTLRCSSQSGHNTVSWYQQALGQGPQFIFQYYREEENGRGNFPPRFSGLQFPNYSSELNVNALELDDSALYLCASSLDVGGNTIYFGEGSWLTVV.

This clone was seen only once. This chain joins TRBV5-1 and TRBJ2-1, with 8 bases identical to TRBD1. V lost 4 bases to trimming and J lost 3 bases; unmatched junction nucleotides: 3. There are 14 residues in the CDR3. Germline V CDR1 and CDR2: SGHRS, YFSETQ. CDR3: CASSGGQGYNEQFF. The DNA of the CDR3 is TGCGCCAGCAGCGGAGGACAGGGCTACAATGAGCAGTTCTTC.

The DNA of the CDR3 is TGCGCCAGCAGCTTGGGTACGTTGAACACTGAAGCTTTCTTT. This codes for CASSLGTLNTEAFF. The genes are TRBV5-1 and TRBJ1-1, with unresolved D. The germline V and J ends were trimmed by 0 bases and 0 bases, with 6 bases remaining between them. Looked up from germline, CDR1 is SGHRS and CDR2 is YFSETQ. This CDR3 contains 14 residues.

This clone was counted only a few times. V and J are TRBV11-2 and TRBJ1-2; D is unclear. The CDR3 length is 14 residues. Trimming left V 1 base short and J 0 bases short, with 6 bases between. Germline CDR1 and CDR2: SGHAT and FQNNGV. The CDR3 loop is CASSLVAANYGYTF. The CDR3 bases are TGTGCCAGCAGCTTAGTCGCTGCTAACTATGGCTACACCTTC.

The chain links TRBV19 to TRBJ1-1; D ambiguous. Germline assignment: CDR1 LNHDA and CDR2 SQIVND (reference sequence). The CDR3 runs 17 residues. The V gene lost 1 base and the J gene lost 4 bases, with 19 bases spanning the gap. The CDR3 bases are TGTGCCAGTAGTATAGCCATAGGCGTGACCGGGCGCACTGAAGCTTTCTTT. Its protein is CASSIAIGVTGRTEAFF.

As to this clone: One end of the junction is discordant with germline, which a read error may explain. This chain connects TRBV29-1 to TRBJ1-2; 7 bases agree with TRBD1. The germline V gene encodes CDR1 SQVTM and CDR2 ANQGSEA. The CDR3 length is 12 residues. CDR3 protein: CSVEGPTGTVAF. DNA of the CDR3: TGCAGCGTTGAAGGGCCGACAGGGACGGTCGCCTTC. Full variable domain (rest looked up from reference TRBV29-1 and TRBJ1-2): SAVISQKPSRDICQRGTSLTIQCQVDSQVTMMFWYRQQPGQSLTLIATANQGSEATYESGFVIDKFPISRPNLTFSTLTVSNMSPEDSSIYLCSVEGPTGTVAFGSGTRLTVV.

CDR3 protein: CATAVAAFF. DNA of the CDR3: TGTGCCACCGCAGTGGCCGCTTTCTTT. The J gene is TRBJ1-1, the V gene TRBV6-1; D is uncertain. The CDR3 totals 9 residues. With 10 bases removed from V and 11 bases from J, the gap between germline ends came to 11 bases. Germline CDR1 reads MNHNS; CDR2 reads SASEGT.

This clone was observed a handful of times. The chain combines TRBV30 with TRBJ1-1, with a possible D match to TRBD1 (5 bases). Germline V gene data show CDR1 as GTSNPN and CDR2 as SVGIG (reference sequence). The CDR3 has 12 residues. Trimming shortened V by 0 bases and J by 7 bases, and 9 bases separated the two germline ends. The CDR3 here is CAWSVQTGEAFF. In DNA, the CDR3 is TGTGCCTGGAGTGTACAAACAGGTGAAGCTTTCTTT.

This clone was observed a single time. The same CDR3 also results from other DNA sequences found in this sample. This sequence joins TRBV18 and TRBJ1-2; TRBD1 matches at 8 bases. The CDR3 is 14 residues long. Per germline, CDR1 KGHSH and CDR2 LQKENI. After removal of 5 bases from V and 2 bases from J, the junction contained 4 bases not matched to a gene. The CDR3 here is CASSSGQGNYGYTF. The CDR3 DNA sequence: TGTGCCAGCTCATCCGGACAGGGAAACTATGGCTACACCTTC.

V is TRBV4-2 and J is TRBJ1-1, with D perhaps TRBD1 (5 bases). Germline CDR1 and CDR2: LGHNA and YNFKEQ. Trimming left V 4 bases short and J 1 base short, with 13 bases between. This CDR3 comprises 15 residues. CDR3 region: CASSPDGQGNTEAFF. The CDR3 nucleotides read TGTGCCAGCAGCCCCGACGGCCAGGGGAACACTGAAGCTTTCTTT.

The CDR3 sequence: CASTARGGAAGELFF. CDR3 in DNA: TGCGCCAGCACCGCACGCGGGGGGGCCGCCGGGGAGCTGTTTTTT. The chain uses TRBV5-1 and TRBJ2-2; TRBD2 agrees at 9 bases. Germline CDR1 is SGHRS and CDR2 is YFSETQ. CDR3 length: 15 amino acids. J lost 6 bases, V lost 6 bases, and 9 bases had no gene match.

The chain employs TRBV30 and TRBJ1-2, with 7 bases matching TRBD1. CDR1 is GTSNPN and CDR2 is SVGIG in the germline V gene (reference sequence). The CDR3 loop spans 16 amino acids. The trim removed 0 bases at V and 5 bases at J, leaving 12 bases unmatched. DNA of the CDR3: TGTGCCTGGAGTGTACGGGTGAGACAGGGAGGATATGGCTACACCTTC. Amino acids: CAWSVRVRQGGYGYTF.